Presented here are 31 T cell receptor beta chains from one specimen sequenced in a study of CD8+CD57+ T cells in acquired aplastic anemia. For CDR3 and TCR beta VDJ profiling, genomic DNA was the template used. Via MiXCR, TCRdb re-called the reads, giving one row per CDR3 protein. The table includes about 160,000 distinct CDR3 sequences, approximately 44% detected once. Sequencing was done on a sample of sorted CD4+, CD8+, or CD8+CD57+ T cells (not recorded which) from PBMCs. These receptors were obtained from a human donor in good health.

This clonotype was recorded once. The junction departs from the called germline gene at one end, perhaps through a read error. This chain links TRBV7-2 with TRBJ2-5; 11 bases align to TRBD2. Germline loops: CDR1 SGHTA, CDR2 FQGNSA. The CDR3 spans 16 residues. CDR3 amino acids: CASGLGGTSGQETQYF. The CDR3 DNA follows: TGTGCCAGCGGCTTAGGGGGGACTAGCGGACAAGAGACCCAGTACTTC.

The chain links TRBV20-1 to TRBJ1-6; D is possibly TRBD1 (5 bases). Germline V gene data show CDR1 as DFQATT and CDR2 as SNEGSKA (reference sequence). There are 13 residues in the CDR3. Trimming shortened V by 5 bases and J by 6 bases, and 11 bases separated the two germline ends. The CDR3 DNA follows: TGCAGTGCTTACCGGGACGGTAATTCACCCCTCCACTTT. It yields the protein CSAYRDGNSPLHF.

V and J are TRBV7-8 and TRBJ2-5; D tentatively fits TRBD1 or TRBD2 (5 bases each). This CDR3 is built from 16 residues. V was clipped by 1 base and J by 1 base, with 13 bases between them. Germline assignment: CDR1 SGHVS and CDR2 FQNEAQ. In DNA, the CDR3 is TGTGCCAGCAGCTTAGTCCCGGGACGAGTCCAAGAGACCCAGTACTTC. Its protein product is CASSLVPGRVQETQYF.

The chain is built from TRBV11-1 and TRBJ2-3; tentatively, D is TRBD1 (7 bases). The CDR3 has 15 amino acids. From germline, CDR1 is SGHAT and CDR2 FQDESV (reference sequence). V was trimmed by 2 bases and J by 5 bases, leaving 14 bases between them. This CDR3 reads CASSLQGGDGDTQYF. In DNA, the CDR3 is TGTGCCAGCAGCTTACAGGGGGGCGATGGAGATACGCAGTATTTT. The full variable domain, completed using reference TRBV11-1 and TRBJ2-3, is EAEVAQSPRYKITEKSQAVAFWCDPISGHATLYWYRQILGQGPELLVQFQDESVVDDSQLPKDRFSAERLKGVDSTLKIQPAELGDSAMYLCASSLQGGDGDTQYFGPGTRLTVL.

V is TRBV10-3 and J is TRBJ1-2; D unresolved. CDR3 length equals 12 residues. CDR1 is ENHRY, CDR2 SYGVKD, per germline. V was trimmed by 5 bases and J by 8 bases, leaving 12 bases between them. The CDR3 region has the DNA TGTGCCATCAGTCTTCCCATGAGGGGCTACACCTTC. It yields the protein CAISLPMRGYTF.

This clonotype came up a few times. The chain uses TRBV20-1 and TRBJ1-6; D unresolved. The germline V gene encodes CDR1 DFQATT and CDR2 SNEGSKA (reference sequence). V was pared by 5 bases and J by 6 bases, with 17 bases between. This CDR3 has 15 residues. The CDR3 DNA reads as TGCAGTGCTTCCTCAGCTCGGGAGCCTAATTCACCCCTCCACTTT. Protein product: CSASSAREPNSPLHF.

This rearrangement joins TRBV19 to TRBJ2-2, with 9 bases matching TRBD2. Germline V gives CDR1 LNHDA, CDR2 SQIVND (reference sequence). The CDR3 has 15 amino acids. After removal of 3 bases from V and 2 bases from J, the junction contained 1 base not matched to a gene. For the CDR3, the DNA is TGTGCCAGTAGTATGACTAGCGGTAACACCGGGGAGCTGTTTTTT. It codes for CASSMTSGNTGELFF.

This clonotype came up a few times. The genes are TRBV6-2 or TRBV6-3 and TRBJ2-3; 11 nucleotides match TRBD2. Germline V gives CDR1 MNHEY, CDR2 SVGEGT. The CDR3 sequence is 18 residues long. J was trimmed by 6 bases and V by 0 bases; bases with no gene match: 11. CDR3 sequence: CASSYSGGGLAEGDTQYF. Here the CDR3 DNA reads TGTGCCAGCAGTTACTCGGGGGGGGGACTAGCGGAAGGGGATACGCAGTATTTT.

The chain is built from TRBV10-3 and TRBJ1-1; unclear D gene. The CDR3 length is 13 residues. Trimming pared 8 bases from V and 6 bases from J, leaving 16 bases between. From germline, CDR1 is ENHRY and CDR2 SYGVKD. This CDR3 is CAISFDGWAEAFF. CDR3 DNA sequence: TGTGCCATCTCCTTTGATGGTTGGGCTGAAGCTTTCTTT.

This clonotype was observed at least ten times. The chain has TRBV3-1 and TRBJ1-6; D remains ambiguous. Germline CDR1 is LGHDT and CDR2 is YNNKEL (reference sequence). The CDR3 sequence is 13 residues long. Trimming pared 1 base from V and 6 bases from J, leaving 4 bases between. The DNA of the CDR3 is TGTGCCAGCAGCCAAGCCATTAATTCACCCCTCCACTTT. It yields the protein CASSQAINSPLHF.

The V call is TRBV10-3, the J call TRBJ1-5; a weak D match, TRBD1 (5 bases). V was trimmed by 3 bases and J by 0 bases, leaving 12 bases between them. Germline CDR1 and CDR2: ENHRY and SYGVKD. This CDR3 contains 16 residues. The CDR3 DNA reads as TGTGCCATCAGTGATCAGGGACTGGATAGCAATCAGCCCCAGCATTTT. This translates into CAISDQGLDSNQPQHF.

The V call is TRBV5-1, the J call TRBJ2-2, with D possibly called TRBD1 or TRBD2 (5 bases each). Germline-derived CDR1 and CDR2 are SGHRS and YFSETQ. Between the trimmed V and J ends, which lost 7 bases and 1 base, there was a span of 26 bases. The CDR3 length is 19 residues. The CDR3 reads CASGWSLGVGRMNTGELFF. CDR3 DNA: TGCGCCAGCGGTTGGAGTTTGGGGGTCGGACGAATGAACACCGGGGAGCTGTTTTTT.

This clonotype was counted at least ten times. The gene calls are TRBV6-5 and TRBJ2-7; weak D call: TRBD1 (6 bases). Germline V lookup: CDR1 MNHEY, CDR2 SVGAGI. Trimming shortened V by 4 bases and J by 2 bases, and 18 bases separated the two germline ends. CDR3 length: 16 amino acids. The CDR3 here is CASSSGHLSMPYEQYF. CDR3 coding DNA: TGTGCCAGCAGTTCGGGACACCTCTCGATGCCCTACGAGCAGTACTTC.

To note about this clonotype: Possible read error: a much larger clone is one base away. J is TRBJ2-1 and V is TRBV20-1, with no clear D. Trimming took off 6 bases at V and 6 bases at J, with 9 bases between the two ends. The CDR3 is 11 residues long. Per the germline V gene, CDR1 is DFQATT and CDR2 is SNEGSKA (reference sequence). The CDR3, as DNA: TGCAGTGCCCTCTCAAGCAATGAGCAGTTCTTC. Translating gives CSALSSNEQFF.

This clonotype has a count of ten or more. The chain is built from TRBV6-4 and TRBJ2-6; D may be TRBD2 (6 bases). CDR3 length: 17 residues. Germline CDR1 MRHNA, CDR2 SNTAGT. The V end lost 0 bases, the J end lost 0 bases, and 9 bases lay between the germline ends. This chain's CDR3 is CASSDSSGVSGANVLTF. The CDR3 DNA reads TGTGCCAGCAGTGACTCGTCGGGGGTCTCTGGGGCCAACGTCCTGACTTTC.

Turning to this clonotype: A much more abundant neighbour one base away suggests this may be a read error. This CDR3 is missing its conserved last phenylalanine or tryptophan, likely due to a read error. V gene TRBV9 combines with J gene TRBJ2-1, with D possibly being TRBD1 (5 bases). The CDR3 runs to 13 residues. Trimming removed 3 bases at V and 7 bases at J, with 11 bases between. Germline lookup yields CDR1 SGDLS and CDR2 YYNGEE. The CDR3 nucleotides read TGTGCCAGCAGCGAGGGGCCAAAAAATGAGCAGTTCCTC. The encoded protein is CASSEGPKNEQFL.

This clonotype was seen many times. The V gene is TRBV6-5, the J gene TRBJ2-5; tentatively, D is TRBD1 or TRBD2 (5 bases each). The germline CDR1 and CDR2 sequences are MNHEY and SVGAGI. CDR3 length: 13 residues. V lost 2 bases, J lost 1 base, and 5 bases lay in between. Here the CDR3 reads CASSYGGQETQYF. In DNA form, the CDR3 reads TGTGCCAGCAGTTACGGGGGCCAAGAGACCCAGTACTTC.

In this sample, this clonotype turned up many times. The chain employs TRBV12-3 or TRBV12-4 and TRBJ1-6, with D perhaps matching TRBD1 (5 bases). Trimming pared 3 bases from V and 4 bases from J, leaving 10 bases between. CDR3 length equals 15 residues. In DNA form, the CDR3 reads TGTGCCAGCAGTTTGAGACAGACTTATAATTCACCCCTCCACTTT. Protein: CASSLRQTYNSPLHF.

A note on this clonotype: This may arise from a read error, as a much more abundant clone is one base away. The chain is built from TRBV10-3 and TRBJ1-2; D ambiguous. The CDR3 is 11 residues long. Germline V lookup: CDR1 ENHRY, CDR2 SYGVKD. The V gene lost 5 bases and the J gene lost 7 bases, with 8 bases spanning the gap. CDR3 DNA sequence: TGTGCCATCAGTACCGGTTTTGGCTACACCTTC. This encodes CAISTGFGYTF.

Ten or more counts support this clonotype. The gene calls are TRBV20-1 and TRBJ1-4, with D tentatively TRBD1 (5 bases). V was trimmed by 6 bases and J by 7 bases, leaving 21 bases between them. Germline CDR1 and CDR2: DFQATT and SNEGSKA (reference sequence). The CDR3 is made up of 15 amino acids. The CDR3 sequence: CSAIRGAAGFEKLFF. The CDR3 nucleotides are TGCAGTGCAATCCGTGGGGCAGCGGGTTTTGAAAAACTGTTTTTT.

This chain links TRBV20-1 with TRBJ1-6; TRBD1 aligns across 9 bases. CDR1 and CDR2 (germline): DFQATT, SNEGSKA (reference sequence). This CDR3 has 15 amino acids. V was pared by 1 base and J by 5 bases, with 3 bases of the junction left unmatched. The CDR3 reads CSARGGQGDNSPLHF. DNA of the CDR3: TGCAGTGCTAGAGGGGGACAGGGAGATAATTCACCCCTCCACTTT.

This clonotype was counted at least ten times. V is TRBV5-6 and J is TRBJ2-1, with D perhaps given as TRBD1 or TRBD2 (7 bases each). The CDR3 is 15 amino acids. The germline V gene has CDR1 SGHDT and CDR2 YYEEEE. The germline V and J ends were trimmed by 3 bases and 4 bases, with 14 bases remaining between them. CDR3 amino acids: CASSWEGDSYNEQFF. The DNA of the CDR3 is TGTGCCAGCAGCTGGGAGGGGGACAGTTACAATGAGCAGTTCTTC.

This clonotype was observed many times. It may be a read error: a sequence one base away is much more abundant. The V call is TRBV2, the J call TRBJ2-3; D remains unclear. This CDR3 spans 13 amino acids. The germline V and J ends were trimmed by 7 bases and 5 bases, with 13 bases remaining between them. Germline CDR1 and CDR2: SNHLY and FYNNEI. In nucleotides, the CDR3 is TGTGCCAGCAACGAAGGGTGGGGAGATACGCAGTATTTT. Translated: CASNEGWGDTQYF.

The chain is built from TRBV6-2 or TRBV6-3 and TRBJ2-7; D possibly uses TRBD1 or TRBD2 (5 bases each). The CDR3 is 18 residues long. The V end was cut by 0 bases, the J end by 0 bases, with 18 bases between. CDR1 is MNHEY, CDR2 SVGEGT, per germline. This CDR3 is CASSYSRGRAYTSYEQYF. CDR3 coding DNA: TGTGCCAGCAGTTACTCGAGGGGCAGAGCCTATACCTCCTACGAGCAGTACTTC.

This clonotype was seen a handful of times. The junction and the germline gene differ at one end; a read error may be behind it. V usage is TRBV27 and J usage is TRBJ2-7; D ambiguous. This CDR3 region has 14 residues. Germline CDR1 is MNHEY and CDR2 is SMNVEV (reference sequence). CDR3 protein: CASSLSPNTYEQYF. CDR3 in DNA: TGTGCCAGCAGTTTATCCCCCAACACCTACGAACAGTACTTC.

At least ten counts were recorded for this clonotype. This chain joins TRBV19 and TRBJ1-1; D may be TRBD1 (5 bases). The CDR3 totals 12 residues. V lost 4 bases and J 10 bases, leaving 13 bases between the germline ends. In germline, CDR1 is LNHDA, CDR2 SQIVND (reference sequence). DNA of the CDR3: TGTGCCAGTAGTAAAGGCGGGGGGGGAGCTTTCTTT. It is translated as CASSKGGGGAFF.

The V call is TRBV19, the J call TRBJ2-7; TRBD1 is a possible D gene (5 bases). The germline V gene has CDR1 LNHDA and CDR2 SQIVND (reference sequence). The CDR3 loop spans 14 amino acids. Trimming shortened V by 3 bases and J by 5 bases, and 14 bases separated the two germline ends. The CDR3 region is CASSIVGTGHEQYF. DNA of the CDR3: TGTGCCAGTAGTATCGTAGGAACAGGACACGAGCAGTACTTC.

The chain recombines TRBV7-9 with TRBJ2-5; possible D gene TRBD1, 5 bases. Germline V gene data show CDR1 as SEHNR and CDR2 as FQNEAQ (reference sequence). The CDR3 sequence is 14 residues long. Trimming shortened V by 1 base and J by 5 bases, and 11 bases separated the two germline ends. DNA for the CDR3: TGTGCCAGCAGCTTAGGACAGCAGGGTGAGACCCAGTACTTC. Translated, it gives CASSLGQQGETQYF. The entire variable domain, with the rest obtained from reference TRBV7-9 and TRBJ2-5, is as follows: DTGVSQNPRHKITKRGQNVTFRCDPISEHNRLYWYRQTLGQGPEFLTYFQNEAQLEKSRLLSDRFSAERPKGSFSTLEIQRTEQGDSAMYLCASSLGQQGETQYFGPGTRLLVL.

The rearrangement uses TRBV24-1 and TRBJ1-3, with a weak D call TRBD1 (6 bases). V lost 4 bases to trimming and J lost 2 bases, with 14 bases between them. CDR3 length: 16 residues. Germline V gives CDR1 KGHDR, CDR2 SFDVKD. This CDR3 reads CATSDASQGPGNTIYF. In DNA, the CDR3 is TGTGCCACCAGTGACGCCTCCCAGGGGCCTGGAAACACCATATATTTT.

The V and J genes are TRBV6-6 and TRBJ1-2, with D hard to call. The CDR3 has 12 residues. The germline V gene has CDR1 MNHNY and CDR2 SVGAGI (reference sequence). Trimming stripped 5 bases from V and 7 bases from J, with 11 bases between. CDR3 DNA sequence: TGTGCCAGCAGTGTGTACAGCGCTGGCTACACCTTC. Amino acid sequence: CASSVYSAGYTF.

Points on this clonotype: Possible read error: a much larger clone is one base away. This chain connects TRBV4-2 to TRBJ2-2, with D tentatively TRBD2 (5 bases). CDR1 and CDR2 from the germline V gene are LGHNA and YNFKEQ. CDR3 size: 16 residues. The CDR3 region has the DNA TGTGCCAGCAGCCCTAATAGAGCTATGAACACCGGGGATCTGTTTTTT. It codes for CASSPNRAMNTGDLFF.